The rows below give T cell receptor beta chains drawn from one sample of a study of tumor and adjacent non-tumor tissue in lung cancer. TCRdb passed the multiplex PCR reads through MiXCR, listing each CDR3 protein once. The sample includes about 43,000 distinct CDR3 sequences, 60% of them seen just once. Sequencing was done on a sample of distant non-tumor lung tissue. The receptors come from a man between 50 and 59 years old with non-small cell lung cancer. CDR3s include the opening cysteine and the closing phenylalanine or tryptophan. The D gene is left open where the match is weak. Part of the rows lack a size; the others show once, few, many or a class for expanded clones.

>TRBJ2-5|NA|TRBV10-1|once
CVSSDSPVETQYF
TGTGTCAGCAGTGACTCCCCGGTGGAGACCCAGTACTTC
>TRBJ2-7|NA|TRBV4-1|NA
CASSHEGGEQYF
TGCGCCAGCAGCCACGAGGGGGGAGAGCAGTACTTC
>TRBJ2-3|TRBD1|TRBV11-2|NA
CASSSPSGTVFGMQYF
TGTGCCAGCAGCTCCCCCTCCGGGACAGTGTTCGGTATGCAGTATTTT
>TRBJ2-1|TRBD2|TRBV19|NA
CASSEDEAGENEQFF
TGTGCCAGTAGTGAGGATGAAGCGGGAGAGAATGAGCAGTTCTTC
>TRBJ1-6|NA|TRBV20-1|NA
CSAREVQRGPLHF
TGCAGTGCTAGGGAGGTGCAGAGGGGACCCCTCCACTTT
>TRBJ2-3|TRBD2|TRBV10-1|NA
CASRGTGTIYTQYF
TGCGCCAGCAGAGGGACCGGGACTATATATACGCAGTATTTT
>TRBJ2-7|TRBD2|TRBV24-1|few
CATSDHPLAGDPLYEQYF
TGTGCCACCAGTGATCACCCACTAGCGGGCGACCCCCTCTACGAGCAGTACTTC
>TRBJ1-4|NA|TRBV5-1|NA
CASKPGRTNEKLFF
TGCGCCAGCAAACCGGGGAGGACTAATGAAAAACTGTTTTTT
>TRBJ2-1|TRBD1|TRBV11-2|NA
CASSSDREVHEQFF
TGTGCCAGTAGCTCGGACAGGGAAGTCCATGAGCAGTTCTTC
>TRBJ2-7|TRBD1|TRBV29-1|many
CNVALGTGAYEQYF
TGCAACGTTGCATTGGGGACAGGGGCCTACGAGCAGTACTTC
>TRBJ2-3|TRBD2|TRBV11-2|NA
CTSSTGRGETDTQYF
TGTACCAGCAGTACCGGGCGGGGGGAGACAGATACGCAATATTTT
>TRBJ2-1|TRBD2|TRBV4-2|many
CASSHRGAGGYNEQFF
TGTGCCAGCAGCCATCGCGGCGCGGGAGGTTACAATGAGCAGTTCTTC
>TRBJ1-6|TRBD1|TRBV7-8|NA
CSSSQTGDRSPLHF
TGTTCCAGTAGCCAAACAGGGGATCGGTCACCCCTCCACTTT
>TRBJ2-1|NA|TRBV11-2|few
CANSFDTNDQFF
TGTGCCAACAGCTTTGACACCAATGATCAGTTCTTC
>TRBJ1-1|NA|TRBV7-8|NA
CASSLNENTEAFF
TGTGCCAGCAGCTTAAACGAGAACACTGAAGCTTTCTTT
>TRBJ2-2|NA|TRBV24-1|NA
CATSDSSGVARKELFF
TGTGCCACCAGTGACTCCTCGGGAGTAGCAAGGAAGGAGCTGTTTTTT
>TRBJ2-2|NA|TRBV7-3|NA
CASRPTSTGELFF
TGTGCCAGCAGGCCAACATCCACGGGGGAGCTGTTTTTT
>TRBJ1-5|TRBD1|TRBV6-5|once
CAGSDRVGDEPQHF
TGTGCCGGCAGCGACAGGGTCGGCGATGAGCCCCAGCATTTT
>TRBJ2-3|NA|TRBV29-1|NA
CSATPGTGGTDTRYF
TGCAGCGCGACCCCCGGTACGGGGGGCACAGATACGCGGTATTTT
>TRBJ2-3|TRBD2|TRBV5-4|NA
CASSFSGSIDTQYF
TGTGCAAGCAGCTTTAGCGGGAGTATAGATACGCAGTATTTT
>TRBJ1-1|NA|TRBV29-1|NA
CSVDASYGAEAFF
TGCAGCGTTGATGCTTCTTACGGCGCTGAAGCTTTCTTT
>TRBJ2-5|NA|TRBV10-2|NA
CASRLSRMQVTQYF
TGCGCCAGCAGGCTCTCGAGAATGCAAGTGACCCAGTACTTC
>TRBJ2-2|TRBD2|TRBV9|NA
CASSPRTSGSSNTGELFF
TGTGCCAGCAGCCCCCGGACTAGCGGGAGTTCGAACACCGGGGAGCTGTTTTTT
>TRBJ1-5|NA|TRBV20-1|few
CSGRVGAVGQPQHF
TGCAGTGGTAGGGTGGGGGCGGTAGGTCAGCCCCAGCATTTT
>TRBJ1-3|NA|TRBV6-5|NA
CASSYSTGHTGNTICF
TGTGCCAGCAGTTACTCGACGGGGCACACTGGAAACACCATATGTTTT
>TRBJ2-1|NA|TRBV7-9|NA
CASSLSLRREQFF
TGTGCCAGCAGCTTATCACTGAGACGTGAGCAGTTCTTC
>TRBJ2-7|NA|TRBV11-1|NA
CASNLSSGQGKLEQYF
TGTGCCAGCAACTTAAGCTCGGGCCAGGGGAAGCTCGAGCAGTACTTC
>TRBJ1-5|NA|TRBV19|few
CASSLGIEQPQHF
TGTGCCAGTAGTCTGGGCATCGAACAGCCCCAGCATTTT
>TRBJ2-3|NA|TRBV5-6|medium-sized
CASSFEAMNTDTQYF
TGTGCCAGCAGCTTTGAAGCAATGAATACAGATACGCAGTATTTT
>TRBJ2-3|NA|TRBV4-1|NA
CASSQTVTRRVDTQYF
TGCGCCAGTAGCCAGACAGTGACAAGGCGTGTAGATACGCAGTATTTT
>TRBJ2-1|TRBD2|TRBV29-1|NA
CSFELLAGGQSELFF
TGCAGCTTCGAACTTTTAGCGGGAGGGCAGAGTGAGCTGTTCTTC
>TRBJ1-6|NA|TRBV4-2|NA
CARSLSLRGSNSPLHF
TGTGCCAGGAGCCTCAGTCTGAGGGGGTCGAATTCACCCCTCCACTTT
>TRBJ2-7|NA|TRBV10-2|many
CASSEIGGLDEQYF
TGCGCCAGCAGTGAGATTGGGGGGCTCGACGAGCAGTACTTC
>TRBJ2-6|NA|TRBV7-9|many
CASSPLEAGANVLTF
TGTGCCAGCAGTCCTCTCGAGGCAGGGGCCAACGTCCTGACTTTC
>TRBJ1-6|NA|TRBV4-1|many
CASSQGATDYSPLHF
TGCGCCAGCAGCCAGGGGGCCACCGACTACTCACCCCTCCACTTT
>TRBJ1-1|TRBD1|TRBV29-1|NA
CSPGQMSTEAFF
TGCAGCCCGGGACAGATGAGCACTGAAGCTTTCTTT
>TRBJ2-7|NA|TRBV11-2|once
CASTTQDVSYEQYF
TGTGCCAGCACAACACAGGATGTCAGCTATGAGCAGTACTTC
>TRBJ2-4|NA|TRBV11-2|many
CASSALGGGAKNIQYF
TGTGCCAGCAGCGCATTGGGTGGGGGGGCCAAAAACATTCAGTACTTC
>TRBJ2-7|NA|TRBV20-1|NA
CSAASIQGKWHEQYF
TGCAGTGCCGCGTCAATACAGGGCAAGTGGCACGAGCAGTACTTC
>TRBJ1-1|NA|TRBV20-1|NA
CSAPSFGANTEALF
TGCAGTGCCCCTTCCTTCGGGGCGAACACTGAAGCTTTATTT
>TRBJ1-1|NA|TRBV29-1|NA
CSILYTAGSAEAFF
TGCAGCATACTCTATACTGCGGGGTCTGCTGAAGCTTTCTTT
>TRBJ2-7|NA|TRBV6-1|NA
CTSGPRSYEQYF
TGTACCAGCGGTCCCCGGTCCTACGAGCAGTACTTC
>TRBJ2-7|NA|TRBV4-2|NA
CASNQPWYEQYF
TGTGCCAGCAACCAACCCTGGTACGAGCAGTACTTC
>TRBJ2-2|NA|TRBV5-1|NA
CASSLSFGTGELVF
TGCGCCAGCAGCTTGTCATTCGGCACCGGGGAGCTGGTTTTT
>TRBJ1-5|NA|TRBV16|few
CASSQQENQSQHF
TGTGCCAGTAGCCAACAGGAAAATCAGTCCCAGCATTTT
>TRBJ2-5|NA|TRBV29-1|NA
CGGNETQYF
TGCGGGGGGAACGAGACCCAGTACTTC
>TRBJ2-1|TRBD2|TRBV4-2|many
CASSQGVAGPNEQFF
TGTGCCAGCAGCCAAGGGGTAGCGGGACCCAATGAGCAGTTCTTC
>TRBJ2-3|NA|TRBV13|NA
CGSGRLLTDMRYF
TGTGGCAGCGGCCGCCTCCTCACAGATATGCGGTATTTT
>TRBJ2-7|TRBD2|TRBV6-5|NA
CASSYTSPGTSGYKQYF
TGCGCCAGCAGTTACACCTCACCCGGGACTAGCGGATACAAGCAGTACTTC
>TRBJ2-7|TRBD2|TRBV20-1|few
CSARRAGGLSYEQYF
TGCAGTGCTAGGCGAGCGGGGGGCCTCTCCTACGAGCAGTACTTC
>TRBJ2-2|NA|TRBV5-1|many
CASGATSGELFF
TGCGCCAGCGGCGCCACGTCCGGGGAGCTGTTTTTT
>TRBJ1-1|TRBD1|TRBV28|many
CASSLSKGAVKAFF
TGTGCCAGCAGTTTATCTAAGGGGGCGGTAAAAGCTTTCTTT
>TRBJ2-2|NA|TRBV6-1|NA
CVSSDWDTGELFF
TGTGTCAGCAGTGACTGGGACACCGGTGAGCTGTTTTTT
>TRBJ2-5|NA|TRBV5-1|few
CASSLDGIEETQYF
TGCGCCAGCAGCTTGGATGGGATTGAGGAGACCCAGTACTTC
>TRBJ2-1|NA|TRBV28|few
CASNSPERQGRMNVQFF
TGTGCCAGCAACAGTCCGGAAAGGCAGGGGAGGATGAATGTGCAGTTCTTC
>TRBJ1-1|TRBD1|TRBV11-1|NA
CARIPGTGDEAFF
TGTGCCAGGATCCCCGGGACAGGGGACGAAGCTTTCTTT
>TRBJ2-2|NA|TRBV6-6|NA
CATGNPRELFF
TGTGCCACCGGGAACCCCAGGGAGCTGTTTTTT